The TCR beta chain described here comes from a study of sequential checkpoint blockade in melanoma. Study at large: Patients were randomized 1:1 to nivolumab-then-ipilimumab or ipilimumab-then-nivolumab first-line. After both sequences, patients received maintenance nivolumab.

Treatment in this sample: randomized to nivolumab then ipilimumab (arm A) or the reverse (arm B). Sorted cells were live CD3+CD8+, lacking CD19 and CD56, from PBMCs. Sequencing used immunoSEQ multiplex PCR; TCRdb keeps in-frame clones, though not all of them. The sample gives about 40,000 clones, 86% of which show up once; 9% to 15% is in the top ten. Germline assignment: CDR1 MDHEN and CDR2 SYDVKM. Trimming shortened V by 5 bases and J by 2 bases, and 15 bases separated the two germline ends. The CDR3 length is 15 residues. The TCR originated in a human donor with melanoma. This specimen was CD8+ T cells sorted from blood (inferred from file names), taken from a patient given nivolumab and ipilimumab in sequence. The V call is TRBV28, the J call TRBJ2-5, with D perhaps matching TRBD1 (6 bases). Here the CDR3 DNA reads TGTGCCAGCAGTCCCTGGCAGGGGAAGCAAGAGACCCAGTACTTC. Its translation: CASSPWQGKQETQYF.